The 14 T cell receptor beta chains given below trace back to one sample, sequenced in a study of blood T cells in healthy people across ages. The authors ran a second PCR of roughly 7 to 11 cycles using a sample-barcoded 5' primer and a J-beta primer mix. MiXCR, run by TCRdb on the 5' RACE reads, gives a single entry per CDR3 protein. The data contain 1 million to 1.2 million distinct CDR3 sequences, around two fifths of them singletons. The sample comprised blood. These receptor sequences come from a man in his late teens or twenties in good health.

This clonotype was seen more than once but under ten times. The J gene is TRBJ2-5, the V gene TRBV10-3; D gene unclear. This CDR3 contains 12 residues. CDR1 and CDR2 from the germline V gene are ENHRY and SYGVKD. The ends were cut back, 3 bases at V and 1 base at J, with 3 bases in the middle. In DNA form, the CDR3 reads TGTGCCATCAGTGATACCCAAGAGACCCAGTACTTC. It is translated as CAISDTQETQYF.

Regarding this clonotype: A much larger clone lies a single base off, so this may be a read error. The V gene is TRBV5-6, the J gene TRBJ2-3; D unclear. CDR1 SGHDT and CDR2 YYEEEE come from the germline V gene. The CDR3 consists of 13 residues. CDR3 bases: TGTGCCAGCAGCCAAGACTCATCAGATACGCGGTATTTT. It specifies CASSQDSSDTRYF.

This rearrangement joins TRBV4-2 to TRBJ2-3; a weak D match, TRBD1 (5 bases). The CDR3 runs to 15 residues. V lost 0 bases and J 2 bases, leaving 9 bases between the germline ends. The germline V gene encodes CDR1 LGHNA and CDR2 YNFKEQ. In nucleotides, the CDR3 is TGTGCCAGCAGCCAAGATAAGGGGAACACAGATACGCAGTATTTT. This sequence encodes CASSQDKGNTDTQYF.

The chain links TRBV7-9 to TRBJ2-7; D uncertain. CDR3 size: 15 residues. CDR1 and CDR2 (germline): SEHNR, FQNEAQ (reference sequence). The ends were cut back, 5 bases at V and 0 bases at J, with 14 bases in the middle. The chain's CDR3 is CASSHPSRPSYEQYF. The CDR3 coding sequence is TGTGCCAGCAGCCACCCTTCCAGACCCTCCTACGAGCAGTACTTC.

This clonotype showed up just a few times. This chain uses TRBV10-3 with TRBJ2-2; TRBD2 agrees at 10 bases. The CDR3 sequence is 16 residues long. The V gene's germline CDR1 is ENHRY and CDR2 SYGVKD. The ends lost 7 bases at V and 6 bases at J; junction bases unmatched: 11. CDR3 nucleotide sequence: TGTGCCATCACCCCAGCGGGGGGGTTTAATTCCGGGGAGCTGTTTTTT. This gives the protein CAITPAGGFNSGELFF.

CDR3 protein: CASSSLGLAGSQETQYF. CDR3 nucleotides: TGTGCCAGCAGTTCCCTCGGACTAGCGGGGTCCCAAGAGACCCAGTACTTC. The chain is built from TRBV27 and TRBJ2-5; 12 bases align to TRBD2. This CDR3 is built from 17 residues. Trimming at V came to 4 bases and at J to 1 base, leaving 7 bases not matched to a gene. Germline-derived CDR1 and CDR2 are MNHEY and SMNVEV (reference sequence).

This clonotype was seen more than once but under ten times. The V and J genes are TRBV10-3 and TRBJ1-2, with TRBD1 identical over 7 bases. The CDR3 length is 11 residues. The ends lost 9 bases at V and 7 bases at J; junction bases unmatched: 5. Per the germline V gene, CDR1 is ENHRY and CDR2 is SYGVKD. The CDR3 sequence: CAIGQVSGYTF. Written as DNA, the CDR3 is TGTGCCATAGGACAGGTTTCTGGCTACACCTTC.

The V and J genes are TRBV28 and TRBJ2-1; weak D call: TRBD1 (5 bases). CDR1 and CDR2 (germline): MDHEN, SYDVKM. Trimming cost V 3 bases and J 2 bases, with 14 bases left between them. The CDR3 loop spans 16 amino acids. In DNA form, the CDR3 reads TGTGCCAGCAGTTTCGGTGGACACCATACCTACAATGAGCAGTTCTTC. It specifies CASSFGGHHTYNEQFF.

This clonotype was counted a few times. The J gene is TRBJ1-6, the V gene TRBV3-1, with no clear D. The CDR3 covers 13 residues. The germline gives CDR1 LGHDT, CDR2 YNNKEL (reference sequence). V shed 10 bases and J shed 7 bases, with 14 bases lying between them. The CDR3 DNA follows: TGTGCCACCACGGGGATGGGGAATTCACCCCTCCACTTT. Translation gives CATTGMGNSPLHF. Based on the CDR3 plus reference TRBV3-1 and TRBJ1-6, the full variable domain is DTAVSQTPKYLVTQMGNDKSIKCEQNLGHDTMYWYKQDSKKFLKIMFSYNNKELIINETVPNRFSPKSPDKAHLNLHINSLELGDSAVYFCATTGMGNSPLHFGNGTRLTVT.

This rearrangement joins TRBV14 to TRBJ1-1; D is perhaps TRBD1 (6 bases). The V end was cut by 1 base, the J end by 9 bases, with 21 bases between. CDR3 size: 16 residues. The V gene's germline CDR1 is SGHDN and CDR2 FVKESK. The chain's CDR3 is CASSQVGAPGGLKAFF. CDR3 DNA sequence: TGTGCCAGCAGCCAAGTGGGGGCCCCCGGGGGTCTGAAAGCTTTCTTT.

The genes are TRBV4-3 and TRBJ2-3; TRBD1 is a possible D gene (6 bases). V was trimmed by 0 bases and J by 13 bases, leaving 14 bases between them. CDR3 length: 13 residues. Germline V gene lookup returns CDR1 LGHNA and CDR2 YSLEER. CDR3 sequence reads: CASSQDMGQTEYF. The DNA of the CDR3 is TGCGCCAGCAGCCAAGATATGGGACAAACGGAGTATTTT.

The chain recombines TRBV2 with TRBJ2-1, with 7 nucleotides matching TRBD1. The CDR3 spans 15 residues. The V gene's germline CDR1 is SNHLY and CDR2 FYNNEI. Unmatched junction bases numbered 12, after V lost 6 bases and J lost 7 bases. CDR3: CASSVETGPSNEQFF. In DNA form, the CDR3 reads TGTGCCAGCAGCGTCGAGACAGGGCCCTCGAATGAGCAGTTCTTC.

Only a few counts were recorded for this clonotype. This chain uses TRBV7-9 with TRBJ2-3, with a tentative D call TRBD2 (6 bases). The germline V gene has CDR1 SEHNR and CDR2 FQNEAQ (reference sequence). Between the trimmed V and J ends, which lost 7 bases and 3 bases, there was a span of 11 bases. The CDR3 has 13 residues. The CDR3 loop reads CASTRLGTDTQYF. The CDR3 region has the DNA TGTGCCAGCACACGACTAGGAACAGATACGCAGTATTTT.

The chain employs TRBV7-2 and TRBJ2-7; D gene uncertain. Germline CDR1 SGHTA, CDR2 FQGNSA. The V gene lost 2 bases and the J gene lost 2 bases, with 10 bases spanning the gap. The CDR3 loop spans 14 amino acids. CDR3 region: CASSLIGLAYEQYF. CDR3 sequence (DNA): TGTGCCAGCAGCTTAATCGGGCTAGCCTACGAGCAGTACTTC. The variable domain in full, completed from reference TRBV7-2 and TRBJ2-7, reads GAGVSQSPSNKVTEKGKDVELRCDPISGHTALYWYRQSLGQGLEFLIYFQGNSAPDKSGLPSDRFSAERTGGSVSTLTIQRTQQEDSAVYLCASSLIGLAYEQYFGPGTRLTVT.